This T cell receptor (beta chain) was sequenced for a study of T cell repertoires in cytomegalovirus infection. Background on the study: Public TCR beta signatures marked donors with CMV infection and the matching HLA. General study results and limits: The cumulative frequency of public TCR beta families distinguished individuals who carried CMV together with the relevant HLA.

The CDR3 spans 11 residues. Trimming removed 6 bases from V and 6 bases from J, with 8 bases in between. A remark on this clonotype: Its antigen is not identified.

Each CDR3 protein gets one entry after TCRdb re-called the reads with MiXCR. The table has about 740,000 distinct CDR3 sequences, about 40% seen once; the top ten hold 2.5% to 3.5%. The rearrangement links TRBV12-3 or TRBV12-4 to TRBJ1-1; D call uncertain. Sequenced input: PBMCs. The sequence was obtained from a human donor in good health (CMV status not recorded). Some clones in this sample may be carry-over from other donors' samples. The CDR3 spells CASRREAEAFF. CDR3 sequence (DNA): TGTGCCAGCAGGAGGGAGGCTGAAGCTTTCTTT.